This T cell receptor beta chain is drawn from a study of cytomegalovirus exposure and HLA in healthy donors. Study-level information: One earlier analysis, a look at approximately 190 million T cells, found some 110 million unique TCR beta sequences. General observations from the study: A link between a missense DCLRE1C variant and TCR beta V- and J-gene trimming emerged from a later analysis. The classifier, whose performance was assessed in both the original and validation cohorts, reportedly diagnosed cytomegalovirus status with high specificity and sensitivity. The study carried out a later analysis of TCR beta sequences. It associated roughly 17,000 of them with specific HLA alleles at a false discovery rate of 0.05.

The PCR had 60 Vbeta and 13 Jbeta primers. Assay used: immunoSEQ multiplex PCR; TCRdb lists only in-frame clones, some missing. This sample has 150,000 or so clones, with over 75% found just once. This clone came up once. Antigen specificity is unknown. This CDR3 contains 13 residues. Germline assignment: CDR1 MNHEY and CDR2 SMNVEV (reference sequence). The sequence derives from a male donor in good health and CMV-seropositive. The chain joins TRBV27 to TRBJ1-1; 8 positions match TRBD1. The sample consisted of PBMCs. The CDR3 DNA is TGTGGCAGTAGGGGGACAGGGAACACTGAAGCTTTCTTT. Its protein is CGSRGTGNTEAFF.